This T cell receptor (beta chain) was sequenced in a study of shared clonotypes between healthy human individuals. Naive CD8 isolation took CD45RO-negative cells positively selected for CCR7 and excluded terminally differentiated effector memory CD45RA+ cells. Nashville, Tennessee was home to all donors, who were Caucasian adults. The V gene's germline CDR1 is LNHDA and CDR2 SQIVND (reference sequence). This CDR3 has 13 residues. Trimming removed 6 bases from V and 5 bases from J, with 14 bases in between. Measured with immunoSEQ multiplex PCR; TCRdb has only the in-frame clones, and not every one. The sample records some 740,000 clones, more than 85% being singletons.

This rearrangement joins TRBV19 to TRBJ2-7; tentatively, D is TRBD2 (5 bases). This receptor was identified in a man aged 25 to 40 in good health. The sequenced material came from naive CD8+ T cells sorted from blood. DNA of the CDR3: TGTGCCAGTAGATCCGAGGTCGGGAACGAGCAGTACTTC. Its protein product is CASRSEVGNEQYF.